A selection of T cell receptor beta chains follows, all from one sample in a study of PD-L1 blockade in urothelial cancer. Method: immunoSEQ multiplex PCR; TCRdb's copy keeps in-frame clones and lacks some. The top ten clones hold 25% to 40% of a sample with roughly 26,000 clones, 70% to 90% of them seen once. The input for sequencing was PBMCs, taken around atezolizumab (anti-PD-L1) treatment. Source of these receptors: a man aged 60 to 75 with urothelial cancer. Each CDR3 is given with its conserved first and last residue. D genes are given only for firm matches. The size of a clone is reported for some rows only, either as once, few or many, or as a class for expanded clones.

clone_size d_call j_call v_call cdr3_nt cdr3_aa
. . TRBJ2-7 TRBV21-1 TGTGCCAGCAGCAGCCGTGGGACAGGGGGCTCCGAGCAGTACTTC CASSSRGTGGSEQYF
. . TRBJ1-1 TRBV5-1 TGCGCCAGCAGCTTGACACCGGCGGTAGGCCTGGGCACTGAAGCTTTCTTT CASSLTPAVGLGTEAFF
. . TRBJ1-4 TRBV6-1 TGTGCCAGCAGTGTCGGAGGCGTAGGTGAAAAACTGTTTTTT CASSVGGVGEKLFF
once . TRBJ1-2 TRBV9 TGTGCCAGCAGCGCCCGTGGTGTGTGGAGTGGCTACACCTTC CASSARGVWSGYTF
. TRBD2 TRBJ2-3 TRBV27 TGTGCCAGCAGATCTAGCGGGGGGTTCACAGATACGCAGTATTTT CASRSSGGFTDTQYF
. TRBD1 TRBJ2-1 TRBV10-3 TGTGCCATCAGTGAGTCTTCAGGGACAGGGGGGAATGAGCAGTTCTTC CAISESSGTGGNEQFF
. . TRBJ2-2 TRBV5-6 TGTGCCAGCAGCTTGGTATCCGGGGAGCTGTTTTTT CASSLVSGELFF
once . TRBJ2-7 TRBV5-5 TGTGCCAGCAGCTTTCGAGGCCGGGGAGACTACGAGCAGTACTTC CASSFRGRGDYEQYF
. TRBD2 TRBJ2-1 TRBV6-4 TGTGCCAGCAGCACTAGCGGGGAACCCTACAATGAGCAGTTCTTC CASSTSGEPYNEQFF
. . TRBJ2-7 TRBV19 TGTGCCAGTGGGGCCCTAGGGGGCTACGAGCAGTACTTC CASGALGGYEQYF
once . TRBJ1-1 TRBV6-5 TGTGCCAGCAGCCTGGGCCCCACCTATGAAGCTTTCTTT CASSLGPTYEAFF
. TRBD2 TRBJ2-5 TRBV28 TGTGCCAGCAGCCTAGGACTAGCGGGGGGACAAGAGACCCAGTACTTC CASSLGLAGGQETQYF
. . TRBJ1-3 TRBV7-2 TGTGCCAGCTCCGAGGTACCTGGAAACACCATATATTTT CASSEVPGNTIYF
. . TRBJ1-2 TRBV5-1 TGCGCCAGCACCGGGGAGGCCTATGGCTACACCTTC CASTGEAYGYTF
. TRBD1 TRBJ2-7 TRBV7-8 TGTGCCAGCAGCCGGGACAGGTTCTACGAGCAGTACTTC CASSRDRFYEQYF
. TRBD1 TRBJ2-5 TRBV19 TGTGCCAGTAGTATGCTGGACAGGGTGGAGACCCAGTACTTC CASSMLDRVETQYF
. TRBD1 TRBJ1-4 TRBV7-9 TGTGCCAGCAGCCGGCAGGGGGCAATTGGCGAAAAACTGTTTTTT CASSRQGAIGEKLFF
. TRBD2 TRBJ2-7 TRBV5-6 TGTGCCAGCAGCTCTTGGGGCCCCGGGAGCGGGGGTAAATCTTACGAGCAGTACTTC CASSSWGPGSGGKSYEQYF
few TRBD1 TRBJ1-2 TRBV5-1 TGCGCCAGCAGCTCAGGACAGGGGGCGCTGAGCTATGGCTACACCTTC CASSSGQGALSYGYTF
. TRBD1 TRBJ1-1 TRBV4-2 TGTGCCAGCAGCCGAACCGGACAGGGGCGAACTGAAGCTTTCTTT CASSRTGQGRTEAFF
. . TRBJ1-2 TRBV10-1 TGCGCCAGCAGTGACAGGTTCGAGTCCTACACCTTC CASSDRFESYTF
. . TRBJ2-7 TRBV9 TGTGCCAGCAGCGTAGTTTCCGGGGGCGAGCAGTACTTC CASSVVSGGEQYF
. TRBD1 TRBJ1-2 TRBV5-1 TGCGCCAGCAGCCTTGGGGGGACAGACTATGGCTACACCTTC CASSLGGTDYGYTF
. TRBD1 TRBJ1-1 TRBV5-1 TGCGCCAGCCTACAAACAGGGGGCGTGAACACTGAAGCTTTCTTT CASLQTGGVNTEAFF
. TRBD2 TRBJ2-2 TRBV19 TGTGCCAGTAGTAGTAATGCGGGGGGGCTAGGCACCGGGGAGCTGTTTTTT CASSSNAGGLGTGELFF
. . TRBJ1-6 TRBV30 TGTGCCTGGAGCGTTATGGGGGCTCGGCGGTCACCCCTCCACTTT CAWSVMGARRSPLHF
. . TRBJ2-2 TRBV18 TGTGCCAGCTCACCAGTCAGCGCGGGCGGGGAGCTGTTTTTT CASSPVSAGGELFF
. TRBD2 TRBJ2-2 TRBV19 TGTGCCAGTAGTATTCACCGGGGTAGCGGGAGAACCGGGGAGCTGTTTTTT CASSIHRGSGRTGELFF
. TRBD1 TRBJ1-3 TRBV5-1 TGCGCCAGCAGCTTTGGACAGGGCAATGGAAACACCATATATTTT CASSFGQGNGNTIYF
. TRBD1 TRBJ2-7 TRBV6-6 TGTGCCAGCAGTTACCCGGGACAGGGGGCCTACGAGCAGTACTTC CASSYPGQGAYEQYF
. . TRBJ2-1 TRBV2 TGTGCCAGCAAAGGACAGATGTACAATGAGCAGTTCTTC CASKGQMYNEQFF
few . TRBJ1-2 TRBV5-1 TGCGCCAGCAGCAGGACAGCTGATGGCTACACCTTC CASSRTADGYTF